This T cell receptor (beta chain) is from a study of cytomegalovirus exposure and HLA in healthy donors. The PCR used 60 Vbeta and 13 Jbeta primers. Per the study methods: A later analysis counted about 80 million unique TCR beta chains, 9.5 million to 13 million shared. Some clones are missing from TCRdb's copy, which holds only in-frame ones; the method was immunoSEQ multiplex PCR. V and J calls and clone size are given by that table; D and trimming were obtained from the DNA. This table has about 180,000 clones, approximately 84% appearing once. Overall study findings and caveats: A later analysis, which compared TCR beta chains of equal frequency, found the HLA-associated ones more clonally expanded. In a later analysis, specific HLA alleles were associated with more than 15,000 TCR beta sequences at a 0.05 false discovery rate. As a later analysis revealed, most CMV-associated TCR beta chains appeared HLA-restricted.

Comments on this clone: Its antigen is unidentified.

V shed 4 bases and J shed 0 bases, with 9 bases lying between them. Germline assignment: CDR1 MNHEY and CDR2 SVGAGI. This CDR3 is built from 14 residues. The chain employs TRBV6-5 and TRBJ1-1; D gene ambiguous. Source material: PBMCs. This TCR was recovered from a girl aged 10 to 17 in good health and CMV-seropositive. For the CDR3, the DNA is TGTGCCAGCAGTTGGGAGGGATTGAACACTGAAGCTTTCTTT. Amino acid sequence: CASSWEGLNTEAFF.